These 10 T cell receptor beta chains came from one sample sequenced in a study of blood T cell repertoires in COVID-19. Here immunoSEQ multiplex PCR was the method, and the copy in TCRdb shows in-frame clones only, minus some. Here the sample spans 220,000 or so clones, around 80% being singletons. Material: peripheral blood. These receptors came from an elderly woman with acute or convalescent COVID-19.

V is TRBV19 and J is TRBJ2-1; 8 bases line up with TRBD2. There are 15 residues in the CDR3. The germline gives CDR1 LNHDA, CDR2 SQIVND (reference sequence). V lost 7 bases, J lost 0 bases, and 5 bases stayed unmatched. The CDR3 loop is CASMPSGYSYNEQFF. Written as DNA, the CDR3 is TGTGCCAGTATGCCTAGCGGGTACTCCTACAATGAGCAGTTCTTC.

As DNA, the CDR3 is TGTGCCAGCAGTGAAATTAAGGGGTCCGAGCAGTACTTC. Protein product: CASSEIKGSEQYF. The chain is built from TRBV2 and TRBJ2-7; a weak D match, TRBD1 (5 bases). Trimming left V 2 bases short and J 6 bases short, with 11 bases between. CDR1 and CDR2 from the germline V gene are SNHLY and FYNNEI. The CDR3 runs to 13 residues. The variable domain in full, with the rest retrieved from reference TRBV2 and TRBJ2-7, is EPEVTQTPSHQVTQMGQEVILRCVPISNHLYFYWYRQILGQKVEFLVSFYNNEISEKSEIFDDQFSVERPDGSNFTLKIRSTKLEDSAMYFCASSEIKGSEQYFGPGTRLTVT.

The sample holds one count of this clone. V is TRBV7-6 and J is TRBJ2-5; 8 bases fit TRBD2. The CDR3 length is 16 residues. Trimming removed 4 bases from V and 1 base from J; junction bases left unmatched: 8. CDR1 and CDR2 from the germline V gene are SGHVS and FNYEAQ. Here the CDR3 DNA reads TGTGCCAGCAGCTCAACGTTACTAGCGGCCCAAGAGACCCAGTACTTC. It encodes CASSSTLLAAQETQYF.

V usage is TRBV15 and J usage is TRBJ1-2, with a weak D call TRBD1 (5 bases). Germline lookup yields CDR1 LNHNV and CDR2 YYDKDF (reference sequence). V was clipped by 1 base and J by 6 bases, with 18 bases between them. The CDR3 has 16 residues. In DNA form, the CDR3 reads TGTGCCACCAGCAGAGTGGGAGGAGCCAGGGAAAATGGCTACACCTTC. Translation: CATSRVGGARENGYTF.

The rearrangement links TRBV2 to TRBJ2-1; a weak D match, TRBD2 (5 bases). Germline lookup yields CDR1 SNHLY and CDR2 FYNNEI. V lost 7 bases, J lost 4 bases, and 11 bases lay in between. There are 13 residues in the CDR3. The CDR3 sequence: CASTKLVYNEQFF. The CDR3 DNA follows: TGTGCCAGCACCAAACTAGTTTACAATGAGCAGTTCTTC.

The gene calls are TRBV5-6 and TRBJ2-1; 8 bases agree with TRBD2. Germline trimming cut 3 bases from V and 0 bases from J; bases unmatched to any gene: 11. CDR3 size: 18 residues. The V gene's germline CDR1 is SGHDT and CDR2 YYEEEE. CDR3 bases: TGTGCCAGCAGCTATGGCGGGGTAGCGGGGAGCTCCTACAATGAGCAGTTCTTC. Protein product: CASSYGGVAGSSYNEQFF.

The rearrangement joins TRBV5-1 to TRBJ1-6; TRBD1 might be the D (6 bases). V was pared by 4 bases and J by 6 bases, with 14 bases between. This CDR3 spans 15 amino acids. Per the germline V gene, CDR1 is SGHRS and CDR2 is YFSETQ. CDR3: CASSHSTGTNSPLHF. The CDR3 DNA reads as TGCGCCAGCAGCCACTCGACAGGAACTAATTCACCCCTCCACTTT.

This clone was seen just once. The chain uses TRBV7-2 and TRBJ1-3; D might be TRBD1 (6 bases). The CDR3 extends over 16 amino acids. Per the germline V gene, CDR1 is SGHTA and CDR2 is FQGNSA. Trimming stripped 1 base from V and 4 bases from J, with 14 bases between. The chain's CDR3 is CASSLGAGAPGNTIYF. In DNA, the CDR3 is TGTGCCAGCAGCTTAGGCGCAGGGGCGCCGGGAAACACCATATATTTT.

This clone was counted between two and nine times. The chain combines TRBV11-1 with TRBJ1-2, with TRBD1 matching 10 bases. The CDR3 loop spans 16 amino acids. V shed 5 bases, J shed 1 base, and the junction held 7 bases outside the gene matches. The germline V gene has CDR1 SGHAT and CDR2 FQDESV (reference sequence). This CDR3 reads CASSPRTGGLNYGYTF. CDR3 sequence (DNA): TGTGCCAGCAGCCCCCGGACAGGGGGGCTTAACTATGGCTACACCTTC.

The CDR3 sequence: CASSRLGQGNYGYTF. CDR3 bases: TGTGCCAGCAGCCGCCTGGGACAGGGAAACTATGGCTACACCTTC. The chain links TRBV4-2 to TRBJ1-2; TRBD1 agrees at 9 bases. The V gene's germline CDR1 is LGHNA and CDR2 YNFKEQ. J gave up 2 bases and V 4 bases, and 5 bases lay outside the gene matches. There are 15 residues in the CDR3.